The source of this T cell receptor (beta chain) is a study of blood T cell repertoires in COVID-19 (dated by TCRdb to the early 2020s). In terms of the full investigation: Collaborator samples came from the United States, Italy and Spain and covered acute and convalescent phases of COVID-19. Where available, HLA class I and class II types were taken from metadata supplied by the sample provider and were not determined by assay-based typing. The material from the prospective study consisted of cDNA or gDNA derived from T cells, B-cell-depleted T cells, or PBMCs. Nearly every sample came with metadata listing a de-identified subject ID, COVID-19 status, age in years and sex. The samples were drawn from the first 160 participants of the ongoing ImmuneRACE study and from 950 to 1,500 subjects provided by 6 global collaborators. A freely available public database, intended as a resource for researchers studying the immune response to SARS-CoV-2, is where the repertoires were released. The dataset comprised deeply sampled blood TCRbeta repertoires from subjects exposed to, actively infected with, or recovered from COVID-19. General conclusions and limits of the study: How much clinical and demographic metadata was included differed by source and by participant, and the metadata was provided uncurated.

CDR1 and CDR2 (SGDLS, YYNGEE) derive from the germline V gene. The CDR3 runs 16 residues from the cysteine to the phenylalanine. Of the read, only the CDR3 DNA is kept; its 48 bases are in frame from base 1. Here V drops 0 bases and J drops 2 bases, and the junction holds 4 bases not matched to any gene. Whole blood was collected in K2EDTA tubes by collaborating institutions according to the institutions' own protocols. Collaborator samples were shipped for TCRbeta analysis as frozen whole blood, isolated PBMCs, or DNA extracted from either sample type. About this clone: It lacks a known antigen. Per-nucleotide qualities are absent, and no much larger clonotype sits a single base away.

TCRbeta CDR3 regions were amplified from genomic DNA using the immunoSEQ Assay, a bias-controlled multiplex PCR. The paper's processing steps were these. Nucleated cell counts per sample were estimated from amplification of reference gene primers within the assay. To quantify the absolute abundance of each unique TCRbeta CDR3 rearrangement, sequence reads were collapsed and filtered. For each sample, productive Simpson clonality was calculated as the square root of Simpson's diversity index across productive rearrangements. Entries here come from immuneACCESS through TCRdb and include only in-frame sequences with V and J called. Some clones fail to appear in such tables; in the studies checked, an unresolved V gene covers under half of the shortfall, and the cause of the remainder is unknown. V, J and clone size were drawn from that table, and D and trimming were deduced from the DNA. In this sample the table shows about 110,000 clones, 88% of which occur a single time. The top ten hold about 3% of the sample.

Specimen: peripheral blood. The chain is made from TRBV9 and TRBJ2-2, with 7 bases matching TRBD2. The TCR comes from a woman in her 50s with acute or convalescent COVID-19. Read as DNA, the sequence is TGTGCCAGCAGCGTAGTAGGCGGGGGTAACACCGGGGAGCTGTTTTTT. This translates into CASSVVGGGNTGELFF.